Below are 9 T cell receptor beta chains sequenced from a single sample in a study of beta chain features in type 1 diabetes. The antigens for these receptors are not known. Regarding the study as a whole: TCRB CDR3s from Type 1 diabetes patients were moderately but significantly shorter in all four CD4+ subsets.

Expressed TCRB transcripts were sequenced because the entire RNA isolate underwent reverse transcription. Assay: immunoSEQ multiplex PCR; the TCRdb copy retains only in-frame clones and omits some. The sample consists of tens of thousands of clones, roughly two thirds of them appearing once. The sample comprised Tregs from blood. These receptors were obtained from a man in his late teens or twenties with type 1 diabetes.

This clone was detected a few times. The chain combines TRBV10-3 with TRBJ2-7; D uncertain. V was shortened by 5 bases and J by 2 bases, with 13 bases between the two germline ends. The CDR3 loop spans 14 amino acids. Germline CDR1 and CDR2: ENHRY and SYGVKD. In nucleotides, the CDR3 is TGTGCCATCAGTAGGTCGGGTGAGGCCTACGAGCAGTACTTC. Its translation: CAISRSGEAYEQYF.

The chain recombines TRBV5-1 with TRBJ2-4; TRBD2 aligns across 15 bases. Germline V CDR1 and CDR2: SGHRS, YFSETQ. Germline trimming cut 1 base from V and 5 bases from J; bases unmatched to any gene: 4. The CDR3 sequence is 17 residues long. The CDR3 bases are TGCGCCAGCAGCTTGACCGGGACTAGCGGGAGGCAAAACATTCAGTACTTC. Translation gives CASSLTGTSGRQNIQYF.

V is TRBV28 and J is TRBJ2-5; D may be TRBD1 (5 bases). CDR1 and CDR2 (germline): MDHEN, SYDVKM. CDR3 size: 13 residues. Deletions cut 2 bases from V and 3 bases from J, with 7 bases between. The CDR3 bases are TGTGCCAGCAGTTTAGGCAGGGAAGAGACCCAGTACTTC. Its protein product is CASSLGREETQYF.

Here the CDR3 DNA reads TGTGCCAGCAGCTTGGGATGGCAGATCACAGATACGCAGTATTTT. It yields the protein CASSLGWQITDTQYF. The V gene is TRBV5-4, the J gene TRBJ2-3; D ambiguous. Germline-derived CDR1 and CDR2 are SGHNT and YYREEE (reference sequence). The germline V and J ends were trimmed by 0 bases and 2 bases, with 10 bases remaining between them. The CDR3 is made up of 15 amino acids.

The chain carries TRBV4-3 and TRBJ1-2; no clear D gene. Germline CDR1 reads LGHNA; CDR2 reads YSLEER. V dropped 0 bases and J dropped 8 bases, with 7 bases sitting between them. CDR3 length equals 12 residues. The CDR3 DNA sequence: TGCGCCAGCAGCCAAGATCGCGGGGGCTACACCTTC. It yields the protein CASSQDRGGYTF.

This clone is a singleton in its sample. V and J are TRBV27 and TRBJ1-5, with D uncertain. The CDR3 spans 13 residues. The germline V gene encodes CDR1 MNHEY and CDR2 SMNVEV (reference sequence). Trimming pared 3 bases from V and 7 bases from J, leaving 10 bases between. The CDR3 loop reads CASSLKERQPQHF. In DNA, the CDR3 is TGTGCCAGCAGTTTGAAGGAGCGGCAGCCCCAGCATTTT.

This clone was detected only a few times. The genes are TRBV5-1 and TRBJ1-2; D remains unclear. V was pared by 3 bases and J by 5 bases, with 8 bases between. Per germline, CDR1 SGHRS and CDR2 YFSETQ. The CDR3 has 12 residues. The chain's CDR3 is CASSSRDYGYTF. The DNA for the CDR3 is TGCGCCAGCAGCTCCCGGGATTATGGCTACACCTTC.

The V gene is TRBV7-2, the J gene TRBJ2-7; 8 bases align to TRBD1. With V trimmed by 3 bases and J by 1 base, 5 bases remained unmatched. Germline V lookup: CDR1 SGHTA, CDR2 FQGNSA. The CDR3 has 15 residues. The CDR3 DNA is TGTGCCAGCAGCTTGAGCGGACAGGGTTCCTACGAGCAGTACTTC. This codes for CASSLSGQGSYEQYF.

The rearrangement uses TRBV18 and TRBJ2-7, with D possibly matching TRBD2 (6 bases). The CDR3 runs to 13 residues. Germline V gene lookup returns CDR1 KGHSH and CDR2 LQKENI. Trimming removed 1 base from V and 5 bases from J, with 9 bases in between. CDR3 region: CASSPLAGNEQYF. The CDR3 coding sequence is TGTGCCAGCTCACCACTGGCGGGAAACGAGCAGTACTTC.